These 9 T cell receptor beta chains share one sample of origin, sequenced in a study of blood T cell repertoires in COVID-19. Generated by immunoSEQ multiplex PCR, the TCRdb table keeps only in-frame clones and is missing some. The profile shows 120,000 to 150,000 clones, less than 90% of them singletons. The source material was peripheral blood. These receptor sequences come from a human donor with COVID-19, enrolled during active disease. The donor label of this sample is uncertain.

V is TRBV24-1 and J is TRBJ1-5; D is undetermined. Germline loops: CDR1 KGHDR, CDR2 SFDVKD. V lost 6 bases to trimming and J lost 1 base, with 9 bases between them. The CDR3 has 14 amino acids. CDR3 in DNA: TGTGCCACCAGTTCCGTGCGGAGCAATCAGCCCCAGCATTTT. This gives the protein CATSSVRSNQPQHF.

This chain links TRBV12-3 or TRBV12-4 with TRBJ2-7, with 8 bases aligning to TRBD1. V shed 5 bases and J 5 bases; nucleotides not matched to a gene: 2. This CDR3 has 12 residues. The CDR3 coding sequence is TGTGCCAGCAGTGGACAGGGAGACGAGCAGTACTTC. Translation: CASSGQGDEQYF.

CDR3 region: CASSPTRGQGGFGELFF. CDR3 in DNA: TGTGCCAGCAGTCCGACACGAGGACAGGGGGGATTCGGGGAGCTGTTTTTT. V gene TRBV7-8 combines with J gene TRBJ2-2; 10 bases match TRBD1. V shed 6 bases and J 7 bases; nucleotides not matched to a gene: 14. Germline-derived CDR1 and CDR2 are SGHVS and FQNEAQ. The length of the CDR3 is 17 residues.

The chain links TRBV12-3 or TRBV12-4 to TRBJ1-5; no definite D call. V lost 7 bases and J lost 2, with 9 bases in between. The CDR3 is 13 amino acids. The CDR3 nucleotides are TGTGCCAGCACCCTGGGCGGCAATCAGCCCCAGCATTTT. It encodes CASTLGGNQPQHF.

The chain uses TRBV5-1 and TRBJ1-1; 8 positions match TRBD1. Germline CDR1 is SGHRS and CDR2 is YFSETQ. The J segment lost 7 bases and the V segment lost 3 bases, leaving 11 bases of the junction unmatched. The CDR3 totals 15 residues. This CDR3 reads CASSSRTGTGGEAFF. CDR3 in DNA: TGCGCCAGCAGCTCCCGGACAGGGACGGGAGGTGAAGCTTTCTTT.

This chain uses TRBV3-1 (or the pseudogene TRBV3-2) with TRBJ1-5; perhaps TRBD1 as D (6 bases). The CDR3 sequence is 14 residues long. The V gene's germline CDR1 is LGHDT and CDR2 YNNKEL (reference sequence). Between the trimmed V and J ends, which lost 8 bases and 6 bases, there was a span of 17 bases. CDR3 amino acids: CASSYGQGSQPQHF. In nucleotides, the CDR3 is TGTGCCAGCTCTTACGGGCAGGGGAGTCAGCCCCAGCATTTT.

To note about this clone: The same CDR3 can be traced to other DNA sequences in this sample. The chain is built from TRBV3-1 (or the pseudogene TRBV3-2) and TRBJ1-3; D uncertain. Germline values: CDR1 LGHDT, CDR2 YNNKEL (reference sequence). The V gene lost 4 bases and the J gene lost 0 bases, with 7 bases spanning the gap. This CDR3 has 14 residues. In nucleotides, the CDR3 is TGTGCCAGCAGCCCGGGGTCCTCTGGAAACACCATATATTTT. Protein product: CASSPGSSGNTIYF.

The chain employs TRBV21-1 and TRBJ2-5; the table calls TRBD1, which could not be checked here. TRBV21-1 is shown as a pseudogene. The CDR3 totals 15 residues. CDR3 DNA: TGTGCCAGCAGCAAAGAGGGTAGGGGCAAGGAGACCCAGTACTTC. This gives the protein CASSKEGRGKETQYF.

CDR3 nucleotide sequence: TGTGCCAGCATCTGCCGGGGGTCCTCCCAAGAGACCCAGTACTTC. Translation: CASICRGSSQETQYF. This chain joins TRBV7-3 and TRBJ2-5, with D possibly being TRBD2 (6 bases). Germline loops: CDR1 SGHTA, CDR2 FQGTGA. The CDR3 spans 15 residues. The V end lost 7 bases, the J end lost 1 base, and 16 bases lay between the germline ends.